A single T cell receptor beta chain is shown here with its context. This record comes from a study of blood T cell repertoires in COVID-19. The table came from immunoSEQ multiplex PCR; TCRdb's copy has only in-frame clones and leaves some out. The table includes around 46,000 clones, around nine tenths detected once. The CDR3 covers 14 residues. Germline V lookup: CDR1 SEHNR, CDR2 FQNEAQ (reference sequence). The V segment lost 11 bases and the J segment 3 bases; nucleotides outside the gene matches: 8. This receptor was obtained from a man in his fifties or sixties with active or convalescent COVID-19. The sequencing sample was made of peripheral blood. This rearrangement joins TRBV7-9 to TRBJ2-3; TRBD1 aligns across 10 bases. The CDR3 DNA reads TGTGCCGGAAGTTCGGGACAGGGGACAGATACGCAGTATTTT. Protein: CAGSSGQGTDTQYF. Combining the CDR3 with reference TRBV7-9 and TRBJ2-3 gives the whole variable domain DTGVSQNPRHKITKRGQNVTFRCDPISEHNRLYWYRQTLGQGPEFLTYFQNEAQLEKSRLLSDRFSAERPKGSFSTLEIQRTEQGDSAMYLCAGSSGQGTDTQYFGPGTRLTVL.